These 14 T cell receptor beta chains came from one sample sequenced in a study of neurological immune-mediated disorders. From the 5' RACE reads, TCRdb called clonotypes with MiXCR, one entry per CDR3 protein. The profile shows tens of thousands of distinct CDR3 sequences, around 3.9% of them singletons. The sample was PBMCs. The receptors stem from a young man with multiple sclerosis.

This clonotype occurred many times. CDR3 sequence: CASSRVRETGELFF. CDR3 DNA: TGTGCCAGCAGCCGGGTTAGGGAAACCGGGGAGCTGTTTTTT. This chain connects TRBV6-6 to TRBJ2-2; unclear D gene. Germline assignment: CDR1 MNHNY and CDR2 SVGAGI (reference sequence). The ends were cut back, 6 bases at V and 5 bases at J, with 13 bases in the middle. This CDR3 has 14 amino acids.

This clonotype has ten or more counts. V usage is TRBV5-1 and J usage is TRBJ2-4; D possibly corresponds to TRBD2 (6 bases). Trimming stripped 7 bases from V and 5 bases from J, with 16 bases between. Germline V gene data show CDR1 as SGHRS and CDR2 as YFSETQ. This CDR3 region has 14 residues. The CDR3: CASGPGDFQNIQYF. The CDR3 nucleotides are TGCGCCAGCGGGCCCGGGGACTTTCAAAACATTCAGTACTTC.

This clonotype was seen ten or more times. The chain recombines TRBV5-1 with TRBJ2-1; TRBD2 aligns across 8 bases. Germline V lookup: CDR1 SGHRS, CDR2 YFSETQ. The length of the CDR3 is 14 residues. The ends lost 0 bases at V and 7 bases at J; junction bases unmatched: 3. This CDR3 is CASSLGSGVNEQFF. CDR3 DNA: TGCGCCAGCAGCTTGGGTAGCGGGGTGAATGAGCAGTTCTTC.

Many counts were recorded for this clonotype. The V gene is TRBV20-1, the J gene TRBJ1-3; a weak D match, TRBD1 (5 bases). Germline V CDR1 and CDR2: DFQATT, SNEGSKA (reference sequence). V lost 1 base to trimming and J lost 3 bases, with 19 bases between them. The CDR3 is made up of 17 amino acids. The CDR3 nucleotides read TGCAGTGCTAGAGGTGGGGCAGGAGGGCGTTTTGGAAACACCATATATTTT. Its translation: CSARGGAGGRFGNTIYF.

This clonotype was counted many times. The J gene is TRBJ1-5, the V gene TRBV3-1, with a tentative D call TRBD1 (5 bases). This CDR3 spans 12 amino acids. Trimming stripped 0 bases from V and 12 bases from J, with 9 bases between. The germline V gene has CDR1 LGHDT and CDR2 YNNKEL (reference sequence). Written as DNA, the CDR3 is TGTGCCAGCAGCCAAGATTCCAGGGACCAGCATTTT. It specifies CASSQDSRDQHF.

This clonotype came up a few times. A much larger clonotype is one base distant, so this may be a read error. CDR3 DNA sequence: TGCAGCGCGATAAAGGGCCCTGAAGCTTTCTTT. This codes for CSAIKGPEAFF. The chain couples TRBV29-1 to TRBJ1-1, with D unclear. CDR1 is SQVTM, CDR2 ANQGSEA, per germline. The CDR3 is made up of 11 amino acids. V was trimmed by 7 bases and J by 6 bases, leaving 12 bases between them. The whole variable domain, filled in from reference TRBV29-1 and TRBJ1-1, reads SAVISQKPSRDICQRGTSLTIQCQVDSQVTMMFWYRQQPGQSLTLIATANQGSEATYESGFVIDKFPISRPNLTFSTLTVSNMSPEDSSIYLCSAIKGPEAFFGQGTRLTVV.

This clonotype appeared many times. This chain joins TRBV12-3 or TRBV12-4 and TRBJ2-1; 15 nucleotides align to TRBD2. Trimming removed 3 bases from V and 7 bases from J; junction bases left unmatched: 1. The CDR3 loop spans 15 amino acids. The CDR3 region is CASSLGTSGGNEQFF. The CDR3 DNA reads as TGTGCCAGCAGTTTGGGGACTAGCGGGGGGAATGAGCAGTTCTTC.

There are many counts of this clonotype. The CDR3 region is CASSSYFGVGDTEAFF. The CDR3 nucleotides are TGTGCCAGCAGCTCCTACTTCGGGGTTGGGGACACTGAAGCTTTCTTT. V is TRBV7-2 and J is TRBJ1-1; D gene unclear. CDR1 is SGHTA, CDR2 FQGNSA, per germline. This CDR3 has 16 amino acids. Trimming shortened V by 4 bases and J by 3 bases, and 18 bases separated the two germline ends.

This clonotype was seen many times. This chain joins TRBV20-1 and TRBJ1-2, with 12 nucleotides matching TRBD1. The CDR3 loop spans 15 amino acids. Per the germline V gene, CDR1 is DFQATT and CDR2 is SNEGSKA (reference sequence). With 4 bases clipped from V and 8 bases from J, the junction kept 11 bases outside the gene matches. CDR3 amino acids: CSATPPGQGARGYTF. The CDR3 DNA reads TGCAGTGCTACCCCACCGGGACAGGGGGCGCGAGGCTACACCTTC.

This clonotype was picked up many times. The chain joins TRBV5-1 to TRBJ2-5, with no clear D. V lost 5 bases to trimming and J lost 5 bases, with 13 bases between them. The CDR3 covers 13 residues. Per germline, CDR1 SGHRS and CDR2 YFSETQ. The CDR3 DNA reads TGCGCCAGCAGAAAGGTCCTTGCGGAGACCCAGTACTTC. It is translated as CASRKVLAETQYF.

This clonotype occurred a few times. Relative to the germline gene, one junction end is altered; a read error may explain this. CDR3 DNA: TGCAGTGCCTCCCTGAGGGAGCCCCAGAATTTT. This codes for CSASLREPQNF. This sequence joins TRBV20-1 and TRBJ1-5, with D unresolved. This CDR3 is built from 11 residues. CDR1 and CDR2 from the germline V gene are DFQATT and SNEGSKA (reference sequence).

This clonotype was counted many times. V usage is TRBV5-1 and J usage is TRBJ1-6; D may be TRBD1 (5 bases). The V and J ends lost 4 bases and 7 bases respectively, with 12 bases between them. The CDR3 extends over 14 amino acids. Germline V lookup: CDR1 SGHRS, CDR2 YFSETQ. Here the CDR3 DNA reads TGCGCCAGCAGCACCGGGCAGGGAAATTCACCCCTCCACTTT. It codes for CASSTGQGNSPLHF. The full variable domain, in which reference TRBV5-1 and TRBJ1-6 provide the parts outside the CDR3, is KAGVTQTPRYLIKTRGQQVTLSCSPISGHRSVSWYQQTPGQGLQFLFEYFSETQRNKGNFPGRFSGRQFSNSRSEMNVSTLELGDSALYLCASSTGQGNSPLHFGNGTRLTVT.

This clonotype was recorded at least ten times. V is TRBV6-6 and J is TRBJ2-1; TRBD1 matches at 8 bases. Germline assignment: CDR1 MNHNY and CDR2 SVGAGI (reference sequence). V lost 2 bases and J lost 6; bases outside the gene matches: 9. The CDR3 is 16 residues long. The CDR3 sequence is CASSYLSGQVFNEQFF. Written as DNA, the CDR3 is TGTGCCAGCAGTTACCTATCGGGACAGGTATTCAATGAGCAGTTCTTC.

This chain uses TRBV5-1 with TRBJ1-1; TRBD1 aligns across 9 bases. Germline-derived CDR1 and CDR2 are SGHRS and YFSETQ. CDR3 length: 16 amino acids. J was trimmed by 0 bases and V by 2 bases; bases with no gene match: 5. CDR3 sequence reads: CASSLPGQGMNTEAFF. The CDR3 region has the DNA TGCGCCAGCAGCTTACCGGGACAGGGAATGAACACTGAAGCTTTCTTT.